This TCR beta chain was recorded in a study of blood T cell repertoires in COVID-19. Across the study: There were acute and convalescent COVID-19 samples, and they came from the United States, Italy and Spain.

Generated by immunoSEQ multiplex PCR, the TCRdb table keeps only in-frame clones and is missing some. The sample lists 300,000 to 350,000 clones, 89% occurring once. Before being deemed recovered, Cohort 3 donors had two negative PCRs, clearance, or symptom resolution. The V gene's germline CDR1 is DFQATT and CDR2 SNEGSKA (reference sequence). The CDR3 extends over 10 amino acids. Comments on this clone: A junction boundary mismatches the germline segment, possibly from a read error.

V gene TRBV20-1 combines with J gene TRBJ1-1; 7 bases fit TRBD1. The TCR originated in a woman in her twenties or thirties who had recovered from COVID-19. The sequencing input was PBMCs or T cells enriched from blood (not recorded which). The CDR3 reads CSTRGDRAFF. The CDR3 region has the DNA TGCAGTACTAGAGGGGACAGAGCTTTCTTT.